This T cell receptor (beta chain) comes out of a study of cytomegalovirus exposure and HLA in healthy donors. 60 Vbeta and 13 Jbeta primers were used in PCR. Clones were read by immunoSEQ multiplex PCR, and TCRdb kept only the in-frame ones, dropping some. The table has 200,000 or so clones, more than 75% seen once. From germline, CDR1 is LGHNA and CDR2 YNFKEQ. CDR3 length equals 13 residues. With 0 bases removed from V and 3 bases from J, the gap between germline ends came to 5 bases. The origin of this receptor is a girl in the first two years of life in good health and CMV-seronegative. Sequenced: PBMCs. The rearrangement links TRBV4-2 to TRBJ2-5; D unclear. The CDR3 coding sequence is TGTGCCAGCAGCCAAGACGGTAAAGAGACCCAGTACTTC. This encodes CASSQDGKETQYF.